Following are 20 T cell receptor beta chains from one sample sequenced in a study of CD4 T cells in relation to SARS-CoV-2 and coronaviruses. The data were produced by immunoSEQ multiplex PCR, yet TCRdb's version contains in-frame clones alone and is incomplete. The table records about 21,000 clones, over 60% of them present only once. The unexposed donors gave CD4+ T cells in about 2010-2018, prior to COVID-19. The cells were cultured for approximately ten days before CD4+ T cells were isolated. Their antigens remain unidentified. The sequencing sample was made of CD4+ T cells from PBMCs, cultured in vitro. All receptors come from a human donor in good health.

This clone was counted once. This rearrangement joins TRBV19 to TRBJ2-1, with D maybe TRBD2 (5 bases). This CDR3 spans 16 amino acids. V was pared by 2 bases and J by 5 bases, with 16 bases between. Germline values: CDR1 LNHDA, CDR2 SQIVND (reference sequence). CDR3 in amino acids: CASSIPQVSGNNEQFF. CDR3 in DNA: TGTGCCAGTAGTATACCTCAGGTTTCGGGAAACAATGAGCAGTTCTTC.

The chain employs TRBV28 and TRBJ2-5; D is perhaps TRBD2 (6 bases). Germline V gene sequence: CDR1 MDHEN, CDR2 SYDVKM. This CDR3 is 13 amino acids long. V lost 6 bases to trimming and J lost 4 bases, with 12 bases between them. In DNA form, the CDR3 reads TGTGCCAGCAGGGCCAGCGGGCTAGAGACCCAGTACTTC. Encoded protein: CASRASGLETQYF.

J is TRBJ2-7 and V is TRBV14; 9 nucleotides line up with TRBD2. Trimming took 1 base from V and 3 from J; bases not matched to a gene: 7. The CDR3 spans 16 residues. Looked up from germline, CDR1 is SGHDN and CDR2 is FVKESK. Here the CDR3 reads CASSQVGTSPIYEQYF. The DNA for the CDR3 is TGTGCCAGCAGCCAAGTAGGGACTAGCCCGATCTACGAGCAGTACTTC.

This chain joins TRBV15 and TRBJ2-7, with 8 bases lining up with TRBD1. The germline V gene has CDR1 LNHNV and CDR2 YYDKDF (reference sequence). V shed 3 bases, J shed 5 bases, and the junction held 12 bases outside the gene matches. There are 16 residues in the CDR3. The CDR3 here is CATSSTSRTGKNEQYF. The CDR3 nucleotides read TGTGCCACCAGCAGTACATCCCGGACAGGGAAAAACGAGCAGTACTTC.

The rearrangement links TRBV6-6 to TRBJ2-3; D gene uncertain. Germline assignment: CDR1 MNHNY and CDR2 SVGAGI (reference sequence). This CDR3 has 12 amino acids. V was cut by 4 bases and J by 3 bases, with 5 bases left in between. The CDR3 coding sequence is TGTGCCAGCAGTTCCGCGACAGATACGCAGTATTTT. This sequence encodes CASSSATDTQYF.

The chain employs TRBV5-1 and TRBJ2-7; a weak D match, TRBD1 (6 bases). CDR3 length: 14 residues. The V end lost 0 bases, the J end lost 5 bases, and 12 bases lay between the germline ends. Per germline, CDR1 SGHRS and CDR2 YFSETQ. The CDR3 protein is CASSLAGTKDEQYF. CDR3 sequence (DNA): TGCGCCAGCAGCTTGGCAGGGACAAAGGACGAGCAGTACTTC.

The V call is TRBV19, the J call TRBJ1-5; no definite D call. V lost 6 bases, J lost 8 bases, and 14 bases lay in between. Germline lookup yields CDR1 LNHDA and CDR2 SQIVND (reference sequence). The CDR3 covers 13 residues. CDR3 protein: CASSEVTLEPQHF. CDR3 DNA: TGTGCCAGTAGCGAAGTAACCCTGGAGCCCCAGCATTTT.

The chain is built from TRBV7-9 and TRBJ2-7; 9 bases align to TRBD2. This CDR3 is built from 16 residues. With V trimmed by 5 bases and J by 0 bases, 8 bases remained unmatched. CDR1 and CDR2 (germline): SEHNR, FQNEAQ (reference sequence). CDR3 nucleotide sequence: TGTGCCAGCAGCCCCGGACTAGCGAGTATCTCCTACGAGCAGTACTTC. Encoded protein: CASSPGLASISYEQYF.

The rearrangement uses TRBV5-1 and TRBJ1-4; 8 bases line up with TRBD1. Trimming cost V 4 bases and J 6 bases; bases outside gene matches: 2. CDR3 length: 13 residues. Per germline, CDR1 SGHRS and CDR2 YFSETQ. The CDR3 sequence is CASSTGGDEKLFF. The CDR3 DNA follows: TGCGCCAGCAGCACAGGGGGGGATGAAAAACTGTTTTTT.

In its sample, this clone was seen a few times. The chain recombines TRBV7-2 with TRBJ1-1; 8 bases are shared with TRBD1. After removal of 5 bases from V and 8 bases from J, the junction contained 7 bases not matched to a gene. Germline CDR1 SGHTA, CDR2 FQGNSA. The CDR3 runs 13 residues. CDR3 nucleotides: TGTGCCAGCAGCCCAGGGGGCGCAGGGGAAGCTTTCTTT. Translated, it gives CASSPGGAGEAFF.

This clone has more than one count but fewer than ten. CDR3 sequence (DNA): TGTGCCAGCAGCACTGAAAGAAACCAGCCCCAGCATTTT. Protein sequence: CASSTERNQPQHF. The chain uses TRBV7-2 and TRBJ1-5; D uncertain. The CDR3 consists of 13 residues. CDR1 is SGHTA, CDR2 FQGNSA, per germline. The germline V and J ends were trimmed by 5 bases and 7 bases, with 12 bases remaining between them.

This chain uses TRBV30 with TRBJ1-3; 7 nucleotides agree with TRBD1. This CDR3 has 14 residues. After removal of 8 bases from V and 2 bases from J, the junction contained 9 bases not matched to a gene. CDR1 is GTSNPN and CDR2 is SVGIG in the germline V gene (reference sequence). The CDR3, as DNA: TGTGCCGCGAACCAGGGACAGCCTGGAAACACCATATATTTT. Translating gives CAANQGQPGNTIYF.

The V gene is TRBV5-4, the J gene TRBJ1-1; no clear D. Germline lookup yields CDR1 SGHNT and CDR2 YYREEE (reference sequence). The V end was cut by 3 bases, the J end by 1 base, with 7 bases between. The CDR3 loop spans 13 amino acids. The CDR3 loop reads CASSSDENTEAFF. The DNA for the CDR3 is TGTGCCAGCAGCTCTGACGAGAACACTGAAGCTTTCTTT.

The DNA for the CDR3 is TGCGCCAGCAGACTAGCGGGAACGGGCGAGCAGTTCTTC. Translation: CASRLAGTGEQFF. V is TRBV10-2 and J is TRBJ2-1; the match to TRBD2 covers 10 bases. CDR1 and CDR2 (germline): WSHSY, SAAADI. Germline trimming cut 6 bases from V and 10 bases from J; bases unmatched to any gene: 6. This CDR3 has 13 residues.

The V gene is TRBV7-9, the J gene TRBJ2-6; possibly TRBD1 for D (6 bases). The germline gives CDR1 SEHNR, CDR2 FQNEAQ (reference sequence). V lost 6 bases and J lost 0, with 18 bases in between. The CDR3 is 18 residues long. DNA for the CDR3: TGTGCCAGCAGTTATAACAGGGTCCTGAGCTCTGGGGCCAACGTCCTGACTTTC. It yields the protein CASSYNRVLSSGANVLTF.

This chain connects TRBV30 to TRBJ1-6; TRBD1 matches at 7 bases. The CDR3 extends over 17 amino acids. J was trimmed by 0 bases and V by 4 bases; bases with no gene match: 9. Germline V gene sequence: CDR1 GTSNPN, CDR2 SVGIG (reference sequence). CDR3 DNA: TGTGCCTGGACCCGGGACAGTCCAAGCTCCTATAATTCACCCCTCCACTTT. It codes for CAWTRDSPSSYNSPLHF. The full variable domain, its missing parts supplied by reference TRBV30 and TRBJ1-6, is SQTIHQWPATLVQPVGSPLSLECTVEGTSNPNLYWYRQAAGRGLQLLFYSVGIGQISSEVPQNLSASRPQDRQFILSSKKLLLSDSGFYLCAWTRDSPSSYNSPLHFGNGTRLTVT.

This chain connects TRBV30 to TRBJ1-5; D unclear. CDR1 is GTSNPN, CDR2 SVGIG, per germline (reference sequence). The CDR3 loop spans 14 amino acids. Deletions cut 0 bases from V and 2 bases from J, with 8 bases between. Written as DNA, the CDR3 is TGTGCCTGGAGTGTACGCAGCCGCAATCAGCCCCAGCATTTT. This codes for CAWSVRSRNQPQHF.

Only a few counts were recorded for this clone. The chain carries TRBV28 and TRBJ1-1, with a weak D call TRBD1 (5 bases). Deletions cut 2 bases from V and 0 bases from J, with 10 bases between. The CDR3 extends over 15 amino acids. In germline, CDR1 is MDHEN, CDR2 SYDVKM. The CDR3 region is CASSLGTGLNTEAFF. CDR3 nucleotide sequence: TGTGCCAGCAGTTTAGGCACAGGCCTGAACACTGAAGCTTTCTTT.

The chain uses TRBV29-1 and TRBJ2-5, with 8 bases fitting TRBD2. The CDR3 extends over 11 amino acids. Germline V gene lookup returns CDR1 SQVTM and CDR2 ANQGSEA. V was clipped by 6 bases and J by 9 bases; unmatched bases: 6. DNA for the CDR3: TGCAGCGTCCACCCGGGAGGGGCCCAGTACTTC. This codes for CSVHPGGAQYF.

V is TRBV6-6 and J is TRBJ2-3; 8 bases align to TRBD2. The germline V gene has CDR1 MNHNY and CDR2 SVGAGI (reference sequence). Trimming cost V 7 bases and J 4 bases; bases outside gene matches: 4. The CDR3 spans 13 residues. Written as DNA, the CDR3 is TGTGCCAGCACGGGGGGGGGCGCAGATACGCAGTATTTT. It codes for CASTGGGADTQYF.